The clone carrying this T cell receptor (beta chain) was seen more than once but under ten times. The antigen is not known. The junction differs from germline at one of its ends, possibly a read error. The CDR3 covers 13 residues. The germline CDR1 and CDR2 sequences are WNHNN and SYGVQD (reference sequence). These data belong to a study of read filtering for tumor transcriptome and immune sequencing. The study, taken as a whole, reports: Compared with RNA-seq, IR-seq gave much higher clonotype depth and reliability.

Molecular barcoded adaptors covering alpha/delta and beta/gamma chains were used on 400 to 450 ng RNA. MiXCR was run by TCRdb on the reads, yielding one entry per CDR3 protein. Among tens of thousands of distinct CDR3 sequences listed, roughly 19% were seen once. The sequenced sample consisted of a population of CD138-negative cells sorted from bone marrow. The receptor was derived from a donor at least 40 years old with multiple myeloma. This chain links TRBV10-1 with TRBJ2-1; possible D gene TRBD2, 6 bases. The CDR3 sequence is CPSSYIGSNEQFF. For the CDR3, the DNA is TGCCCCAGCAGCTATATCGGGAGTAATGAGCAGTTCTTC.